This T cell receptor (beta chain) was retrieved from a study of OX40 agonist ivuxolimab in advanced cancers. About the study: Enrolled patients in dose escalation had cancers that were hepatocellular carcinoma, melanoma, renal cell or head and neck cancer. Patients achieving partial responses numbered three: one hepatocellular carcinoma case and two cutaneous melanoma cases. Notes on the study in general: Clonal expansion was among the lowest in partial responders at 0.1-3.0 mg/kg, especially CD8+. Antigens targeted by the expanded peripheral T cells were not determined.

Measured with immunoSEQ multiplex PCR; TCRdb has only the in-frame clones, and not every one. Among about 98,000 clones listed, 75% to 90% were seen once. Worth noting for this clone: No antigen is known for it.

CDR1 is MGHRA, CDR2 YSYEKL, per germline. This CDR3 spans 17 amino acids. The V and J ends lost 4 bases and 0 bases respectively, with 16 bases between them. Sequencing used CD4+ or CD8+ T cells sorted from blood, obtained in a trial of the OX40 agonist ivuxolimab. The chain uses TRBV4-1 and TRBJ1-5; D remains unclear. The receptor was derived from an adult with an advanced solid tumor such as melanoma, head and neck, liver or kidney cancer. The CDR3 loop is CASSLEGLTSSNQPQHF. In DNA form, the CDR3 reads TGCGCCAGCAGCCTTGAAGGGTTGACTTCTAGCAATCAGCCCCAGCATTTT.